This entry lists 13 T cell receptor beta chains sequenced from one sample in a study of blood T cells in healthy people across ages. Next came a second PCR, run for about 7 to 12 cycles, which used a sample-barcoded 5' primer along with a J-beta primer mix. TCRdb reanalysed the 5' RACE reads using MiXCR and keeps one entry per CDR3 protein. The profile shows 650,000 to 800,000 distinct CDR3 sequences, approximately 44% of them singletons. The sample consisted of blood. All receptors come from a man aged 60 to 69 in good health.

V and J are TRBV30 and TRBJ2-1; the D is unclear. V was trimmed by 1 base and J by 4 bases, leaving 8 bases between them. Per germline, CDR1 GTSNPN and CDR2 SVGIG (reference sequence). This CDR3 is built from 13 residues. The CDR3 sequence is CAWSGSDYNEQFF. CDR3 in DNA: TGTGCCTGGAGTGGGAGCGATTACAATGAGCAGTTCTTC.

The chain employs TRBV6-5 and TRBJ2-7; no reliable D call. The germline CDR1 and CDR2 sequences are MNHEY and SVGAGI. The CDR3 totals 14 residues. Deletions cut 8 bases from V and 3 bases from J, with 17 bases between. The CDR3 protein is CASGSSGSDYEQYF. The CDR3 DNA sequence: TGTGCCAGCGGCTCGTCCGGCTCGGACTACGAGCAGTACTTC.

With regard to this clonotype: The germline gene is not matched at one end of the junction; a read error may be the cause. The rearrangement links TRBV5-1 to TRBJ2-4, with D possibly matching TRBD1 (5 bases). The J call may not be correct, given that the DNA end is closer to TRBJ2-5. The V gene's germline CDR1 is SGHRS and CDR2 YFSETQ. The CDR3 is made up of 15 amino acids. This CDR3 reads CANSLMTDLQETQYF. The CDR3 DNA is TGCGCCAACAGCTTGATGACAGACCTACAAGAGACCCAGTACTTC.

The V call is TRBV7-8, the J call TRBJ2-3; 9 bases align to TRBD2. Germline V gene sequence: CDR1 SGHVS, CDR2 FQNEAQ. V shed 1 base and J 6 bases; nucleotides not matched to a gene: 5. The CDR3 has 15 residues. The CDR3 loop is CASSLGSGGTDTQYF. The CDR3 DNA reads as TGTGCCAGCAGCTTAGGGAGCGGGGGGACGGATACGCAGTATTTT.

This clonotype has only a few counts. The CDR3: CASSLPGRNYNEQFF. CDR3 in DNA: TGTGCCAGCAGTTTACCGGGACGGAACTACAATGAGCAGTTCTTC. The V and J genes are TRBV27 and TRBJ2-1, with D perhaps assigned TRBD1 or TRBD2 (5 bases each). Trimming pared 2 bases from V and 3 bases from J, leaving 11 bases between. This CDR3 has 15 amino acids. Germline lookup yields CDR1 MNHEY and CDR2 SMNVEV (reference sequence).

For this clonotype: A much larger clone lies one base from this, so it may be a read error. V is TRBV29-1 and J is TRBJ2-4; 11 bases line up with TRBD1. CDR1 is SQVTM and CDR2 is ANQGSEA in the germline V gene. The CDR3 length is 17 residues. The CDR3 spells CGVPLLTGTGGRNIQYF. CDR3 in DNA: TGCGGCGTTCCTTTGTTAACCGGGACAGGGGGGAGAAACATTCAGTACTTC.

V is TRBV6-2 or TRBV6-3 and J is TRBJ2-1; D unclear. This CDR3 region has 13 residues. V was shortened by 7 bases and J by 7 bases, with 14 bases between the two germline ends. The germline V gene encodes CDR1 MNHEY and CDR2 SVGEGT. In DNA, the CDR3 is TGTGCCAGCACCCGGGCCCTTGGAAATGAGCAGTTCTTC. Translation gives CASTRALGNEQFF.

The CDR3 sequence is CSASPYGGQGLYEQYF. CDR3 DNA sequence: TGCAGTGCTAGCCCCTACGGGGGGCAGGGTCTCTACGAGCAGTACTTC. V usage is TRBV20-1 and J usage is TRBJ2-7; perhaps TRBD2 as D (7 bases). Between the trimmed V and J ends, which lost 3 bases and 3 bases, there was a span of 21 bases. The CDR3 has 16 amino acids. Germline values: CDR1 DFQATT, CDR2 SNEGSKA (reference sequence).

This clonotype was seen repeatedly, ten times or more. V gene TRBV20-1 combines with J gene TRBJ2-4; 7 bases match TRBD2. Germline CDR1 reads DFQATT; CDR2 reads SNEGSKA (reference sequence). This CDR3 is built from 18 residues. Losses at the gene ends were 1 base for V and 3 bases for J; bases not matched to a gene: 15. CDR3 region: CSARGLRAAGRDKNIQYF. DNA for the CDR3: TGCAGTGCTAGAGGTTTGAGAGCGGCAGGGAGGGACAAAAACATTCAGTACTTC.

The V and J genes are TRBV30 and TRBJ2-2; D not resolved. Between the trimmed V and J ends, which lost 5 bases and 0 bases, there was a span of 16 bases. The CDR3 has 16 residues. The germline gives CDR1 GTSNPN, CDR2 SVGIG (reference sequence). The CDR3, as DNA: TGTGCCTGGGGAGTAGTTCAGGCCGCGAACACCGGGGAGCTGTTTTTT. Protein: CAWGVVQAANTGELFF.

This clonotype turned up a few times. CDR3 nucleotide sequence: TGTGCCATCAGGGCCACGAACACCGGGGAGCTGTTTTTT. Residues: CAIRATNTGELFF. The chain uses TRBV10-3 and TRBJ2-2; D not certain. Germline loops: CDR1 ENHRY, CDR2 SYGVKD. This CDR3 spans 13 amino acids. V was trimmed by 6 bases and J by 0 bases, leaving 5 bases between them.

The chain carries TRBV28 and TRBJ1-4, with D possibly TRBD1 on 6 matching bases. CDR3 size: 15 residues. The V end lost 8 bases, the J end lost 0 bases, and 13 bases lay between the germline ends. The V gene's germline CDR1 is MDHEN and CDR2 SYDVKM. CDR3 sequence (DNA): TGTGCCAGCGGAGACAGGATTACAACTAATGAAAAACTGTTTTTT. Amino acids: CASGDRITTNEKLFF.

This clonotype was seen a few times. The rearrangement joins TRBV29-1 to TRBJ2-7, with D unresolved. The CDR3 runs to 12 residues. Germline CDR1 SQVTM, CDR2 ANQGSEA. Trimming removed 7 bases from V and 2 bases from J, with 12 bases in between. The CDR3 spells CSGQGQTYEQYF. The CDR3 region has the DNA TGCAGCGGCCAAGGGCAGACCTACGAGCAGTACTTC.